At least ten counts were recorded for the clone carrying this T cell receptor beta chain. The target antigen is unknown. The data belong to a study of metastatic and nonmetastatic thyroid tumors. Study findings and constraints: Significantly greater TCR beta diversity was reportedly found in malignant thyroid tumors than in benign nodules (in blood and tumor).

Original data processing: In papillary thyroid cancer, a distant-metastasis classifier was built using CDR3 differences across clinicopathological groups. TCRdb called clones again from the PCR reads with MiXCR. TCRdb's processing, not the authors' own work, is the source of the V and J calls. The data show about 82,000 clones, roughly an eighth seen once. All patients were untreated before thyroid surgery. The sequenced sample consisted of tumor tissue. The source of this sequence is a female donor with papillary thyroid cancer or a benign thyroid nodule (not recorded which). Some clones in this sample may be carry-over from other donors' samples.

The DNA of the CDR3 is TGTGCCAGCTCACCCCTCCCTGTGAGCGGGAGAACTGAGCAGTTCTTC. Amino acid sequence: CASSPLPVSGRTEQFF. This rearrangement joins TRBV18 to TRBJ2-1; TRBD2 agrees at 8 bases. Germline lookup yields CDR1 KGHSH and CDR2 LQKENI. Germline trimming cut 3 bases from V and 9 bases from J; bases unmatched to any gene: 13. This CDR3 is 16 amino acids long.